This TCR beta chain comes out of a study of T cell responses to AZD1222 COVID-19 vaccine. Study-level information: Pooling was applied to second doses at about 4 or about 12 weeks. Overall study results and limits: Only six AZD1222 recipients tested seropositive at baseline.

About this clone itself: Its antigen is still unknown.

Germline lookup yields CDR1 KGHSY and CDR2 FQNENV. V shed 2 bases and J 6 bases; nucleotides not matched to a gene: 1. The CDR3 is 12 amino acids. Method: immunoSEQ multiplex PCR; TCRdb's copy keeps in-frame clones and lacks some. The sample shows about 50,000 clones, roughly 80% of them seen only once. The chain recombines TRBV16 with TRBJ2-7; 7 bases agree with TRBD2. The receptor's source is an adult in good health. The specimen comprised peripheral blood, sampled on day 0 of AZD1222 vaccination. CDR3 DNA sequence: TGTGCCAGCAGCCAAGCGGGGGTCGAGCAGTACTTC. This gives the protein CASSQAGVEQYF.